The text below deals with one T cell receptor (beta chain). Its antigen is unknown. Germline CDR1 and CDR2: MNHEY and SMNVEV (reference sequence). V was shortened by 3 bases and J by 3 bases, with 12 bases between the two germline ends. This CDR3 has 14 residues. The sample comes from a study of cytomegalovirus exposure and HLA in healthy donors. Study conclusions and caveats: A later analysis showed TCR association rates differing by HLA locus, peaking at DRB1 and lowest at HLA-C. High specificity and sensitivity for cytomegalovirus status were reported for the classifier. Sequence variants that were highly shared formed a cluster that was likely a sequencing artifact.

Donors counted as nominally healthy when sampled, yet unrecorded immune exposures were likely. This PCR relied on a set of 60 Vbeta primers and 13 Jbeta primers. The table came from immunoSEQ multiplex PCR; TCRdb's copy has only in-frame clones and leaves some out. Here the sample table reports 63,000 or so clones. The specimen sequenced was PBMCs. The chain employs TRBV27 and TRBJ2-7; D remains unclear. The source is a boy aged 5-17 years in good health and CMV-seronegative. CDR3 coding DNA: TGTGCCAGCAGTTTGAGGCGGTCGTTCTACGAGCAGTACTTC. Protein: CASSLRRSFYEQYF.